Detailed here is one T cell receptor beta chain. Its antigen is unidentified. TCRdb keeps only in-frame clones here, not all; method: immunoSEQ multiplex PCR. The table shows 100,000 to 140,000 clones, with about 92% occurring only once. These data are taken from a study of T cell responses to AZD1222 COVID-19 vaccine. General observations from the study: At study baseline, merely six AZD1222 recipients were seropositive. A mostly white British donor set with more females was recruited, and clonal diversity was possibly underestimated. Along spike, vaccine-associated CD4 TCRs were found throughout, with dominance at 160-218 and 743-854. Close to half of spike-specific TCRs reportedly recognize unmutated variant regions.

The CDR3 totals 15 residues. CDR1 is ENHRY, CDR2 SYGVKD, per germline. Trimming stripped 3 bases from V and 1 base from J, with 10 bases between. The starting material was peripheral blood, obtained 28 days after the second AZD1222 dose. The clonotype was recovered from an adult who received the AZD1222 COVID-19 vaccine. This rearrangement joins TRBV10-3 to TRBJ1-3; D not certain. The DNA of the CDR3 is TGTGCCATCAGTGAACCGCTACGGTCTGGAAACACCATATATTTT. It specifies CAISEPLRSGNTIYF.